These T cell receptor beta chains were read from a single sample in a study of blood T cells in healthy people across ages. One entry per CDR3 protein results from TCRdb running MiXCR on the 5' RACE reads. The data contain about 800,000 distinct CDR3 sequences, about 62% of them singletons. What was sequenced was blood. The receptors here all came from a man aged 30-40 years in good health. CDR3s include the opening cysteine and the closing phenylalanine or tryptophan. D genes are given only for firm matches. Clone size is shown for a subset of rows, as once, few, many or a class of expanded clone.

>TRBJ1-2|TRBV6-6|.|few
CASSYPLSSFYGYTF
>TRBJ2-4|TRBV20-1|.|.
CSARARAKNIQYF
>TRBJ1-2|TRBV4-3|.|few
CASSQDRGVDYGYTF
>TRBJ2-7|TRBV6-2/TRBV6-3|.|once
CASGGYSYEQYF
>TRBJ2-7|TRBV10-3|.|.
CAISESSGDVDERFF
>TRBJ1-1|TRBV6-1|TRBD1|.
CASSELGQDNTEAFF
>TRBJ2-3|TRBV9|.|few
CASSESASTDTQYF
>TRBJ1-6|TRBV15|.|.
CATSRETHNSPLHF
>TRBJ2-1|TRBV7-2|TRBD1|.
CASQSGQGFYNEQFF
>TRBJ2-1|TRBV11-1|.|few
CASSLLTQANEQFF
>TRBJ2-5|TRBV7-2|TRBD2|.
CASRPASGRQGTQYF
>TRBJ1-4|TRBV5-1|TRBD1|.
CASSGTGDENEKLFF
>TRBJ2-5|TRBV3-1|TRBD1|.
CASSHATGQETQYF
>TRBJ2-7|TRBV20-1|TRBD1|few
CSASDRVGAYEQYF
>TRBJ2-4|TRBV20-1|.|.
CSAALSEGIQYF
>TRBJ2-5|TRBV4-3|.|few
CASSQDLRVFQETQYF
>TRBJ1-2|TRBV7-2|.|.
CASSFSGRDFYGYTF
>.|TRBV29-1|.|.
CSVDKEGGEGTQYF
>TRBJ1-2|TRBV2|.|.
CASIRDPQERGYTF
>TRBJ2-3|TRBV20-1|TRBD2|.
CSARSPSGSGFGDTQYF
>TRBJ2-1|TRBV20-1|.|.
CSAGAFGEQFF
>TRBJ2-6|TRBV20-1|.|.
CSAIGTSGANVLTF
>TRBJ1-2|TRBV12-3/TRBV12-4|.|once
CASSYRRQNYGYTF
>TRBJ2-1|TRBV20-1|.|.
CSARDSGVPGNEQFF
>.|TRBV12-3/TRBV12-4|.|.
CASSLTGLQETQYF
>TRBJ1-2|TRBV15|TRBD1|.
CATSRGYDRESYTF
>TRBJ1-2|TRBV5-6|TRBD1|.
CASSADRVDFYGYTF
>TRBJ2-5|TRBV6-2/TRBV6-3|.|.
CACEERLQETQYF
>TRBJ2-1|TRBV5-1|TRBD1|few
CASSLAGQVTYNEQFF
>TRBJ2-7|TRBV25-1|.|few
CASAGTPGQYEQYF
>TRBJ2-7|TRBV20-1|.|.
CSASFRDILNAQYF
>.|TRBV10-3|.|.
CAIRARDQETQFF
>TRBJ1-1|TRBV4-3|.|.
CASSQRRKNTEAFF
>TRBJ1-2|TRBV19|.|.
CASSIESSGYTF
>TRBJ2-3|TRBV20-1|TRBD2|.
CSAPASGSGTDTQYF